The present TCR beta chain was sequenced within a study of shared clonotypes between healthy human individuals. Study context: Ranging from 18 to 49 in age, donors were a couple of women and a few men.

Subsets obtained from CD4+ cells comprised CD45RA+ naive and CD45RA-negative memory cells. Here immunoSEQ multiplex PCR was the method, and the copy in TCRdb shows in-frame clones only, minus some. Among 2.3 million or so clones listed, over 90% were seen once. The receptor was isolated from a young man in good health. Some clones in this sample may be carry-over from other donors' samples. Material for sequencing was naive CD4+ T cells from PBMCs. Specified subset: CD45RA+ positively selected.

CDR3 sequence reads: CSVQIAGYQDTQYF. CDR3 nucleotide sequence: TGCAGCGTCCAAATAGCGGGATACCAAGATACGCAGTATTTT. The chain recombines TRBV29-1 with TRBJ2-3; 8 bases are shared with TRBD2. Unmatched junction bases numbered 10, after V lost 6 bases and J lost 5 bases. The CDR3 contains 14 residues. Germline V lookup: CDR1 SQVTM, CDR2 ANQGSEA.